The 24 T cell receptor beta chains below all came from one sample that was sequenced in a study of radiotherapy plus CTLA-4 blockade in lung cancer. Data came from immunoSEQ multiplex PCR; TCRdb stores just in-frame clones and leaves some out. The sample consists of about 90,000 clones, about 83% of them appearing once. The sequencing here drew on peripheral blood, taken from a patient treated with radiotherapy plus ipilimumab. The receptors come from a human donor with non-small cell lung cancer that progressed on radiotherapy plus ipilimumab.

The chain recombines TRBV2 with TRBJ2-5; a possible D gene is TRBD1 (6 bases). Germline CDR1 reads SNHLY; CDR2 reads FYNNEI. V was shortened by 6 bases and J by 1 base, with 12 bases between the two germline ends. The CDR3 is made up of 14 amino acids. In nucleotides, the CDR3 is TGTGCCAGCAGCGCGACAGGAGTCCAAGAGACCCAGTACTTC. Its translation: CASSATGVQETQYF. The full variable domain, its missing parts supplied by reference TRBV2 and TRBJ2-5, is EPEVTQTPSHQVTQMGQEVILRCVPISNHLYFYWYRQILGQKVEFLVSFYNNEISEKSEIFDDQFSVERPDGSNFTLKIRSTKLEDSAMYFCASSATGVQETQYFGPGTRLLVL.

The V and J genes are TRBV5-1 and TRBJ1-6, with a possible D match to TRBD1 (5 bases). The V end lost 0 bases, the J end lost 5 bases, and 9 bases lay between the germline ends. Germline CDR1 reads SGHRS; CDR2 reads YFSETQ. CDR3 length equals 15 residues. The CDR3 sequence: CASSLVGGDNSPLHF. CDR3 coding DNA: TGCGCCAGCAGCTTGGTGGGGGGGGATAATTCACCCCTCCACTTT.

This chain uses TRBV29-1 with TRBJ1-2; the D gene is possibly TRBD1 (6 bases). The ends were cut back, 4 bases at V and 8 bases at J, with 11 bases in the middle. The CDR3 contains 11 residues. CDR1 and CDR2 (germline): SQVTM, ANQGSEA. This chain's CDR3 is CSVGGPWGYTF. In DNA, the CDR3 is TGCAGCGTTGGGGGGCCTTGGGGCTACACCTTC. Full variable domain (outside the CDR3, taken from reference TRBV29-1 and TRBJ1-2): SAVISQKPSRDICQRGTSLTIQCQVDSQVTMMFWYRQQPGQSLTLIATANQGSEATYESGFVIDKFPISRPNLTFSTLTVSNMSPEDSSIYLCSVGGPWGYTFGSGTRLTVV.

The rearrangement links TRBV7-8 to TRBJ2-7; D is uncertain. With 3 bases removed from V and 2 bases from J, the gap between germline ends came to 8 bases. The CDR3 totals 13 residues. Germline V CDR1 and CDR2: SGHVS, FQNEAQ. The CDR3 DNA reads TGTGCCAGCAGCTTTAGCCAAACCTACGAGCAGTACTTC. This encodes CASSFSQTYEQYF.

The CDR3 region is CASSFGTGGITEAFF. The CDR3 region has the DNA TGCGCCAGCAGCTTCGGGACAGGGGGAATAACTGAAGCTTTCTTT. The rearrangement joins TRBV5-1 to TRBJ1-1; TRBD1 matches at 11 bases. Trimming cost V 2 bases and J 5 bases; bases outside gene matches: 5. Germline assignment: CDR1 SGHRS and CDR2 YFSETQ. The CDR3 is 15 amino acids.

The chain has TRBV29-1 and TRBJ1-1, with D maybe TRBD1 (6 bases). Looked up from germline, CDR1 is SQVTM and CDR2 is ANQGSEA. The CDR3 totals 12 residues. With 5 bases removed from V and 9 bases from J, the gap between germline ends came to 16 bases. The CDR3, as DNA: TGCAGCGTTAGCGCAACGGGGGGGCAAGCTTTCTTT. Translation gives CSVSATGGQAFF.

This clone was recorded a few times. The chain joins TRBV9 to TRBJ1-2; 8 bases line up with TRBD1. Germline CDR1 is SGDLS and CDR2 is YYNGEE. The V segment lost 3 bases and the J segment 4 bases; nucleotides outside the gene matches: 8. This CDR3 has 15 amino acids. CDR3 sequence: CASSAGTGGAYGYTF. As DNA, the CDR3 is TGTGCCAGCAGCGCCGGGACAGGTGGGGCCTATGGCTACACCTTC. Full variable domain (rest looked up from reference TRBV9 and TRBJ1-2): DSGVTQTPKHLITATGQRVTLRCSPRSGDLSVYWYQQSLDQGLQFLIQYYNGEERAKGNILERFSAQQFPDLHSELNLSSLELGDSALYFCASSAGTGGAYGYTFGSGTRLTVV.

This clone has only a few counts. This sequence joins TRBV12-5 and TRBJ2-7, with D unresolved. This CDR3 has 13 residues. Trimming pared 8 bases from V and 2 bases from J, leaving 13 bases between. Germline-derived CDR1 and CDR2 are LGHNT and FRNRAP. In DNA, the CDR3 is TGTGCTAGTTACCTAAACAGCGCCTACGAGCAGTACTTC. It specifies CASYLNSAYEQYF.

This chain links TRBV5-1 with TRBJ2-1, with TRBD2 matching 8 bases. Losses at the gene ends were 6 bases for V and 8 bases for J; bases not matched to a gene: 13. The germline CDR1 and CDR2 sequences are SGHRS and YFSETQ. The CDR3 has 15 amino acids. CDR3 sequence reads: CASTLSGGAGDEQFF. In DNA form, the CDR3 reads TGCGCCAGCACCCTCAGCGGGGGCGCAGGGGATGAGCAGTTCTTC.

This clone was found once. This chain uses TRBV7-3 with TRBJ2-2; D tentatively reads TRBD1 or TRBD2 (6 bases each). This CDR3 contains 16 residues. V dropped 2 bases and J dropped 0 bases, with 10 bases sitting between them. The germline V gene has CDR1 SGHTA and CDR2 FQGTGA. CDR3 in amino acids: CASSLLGGSNTGELFF. The CDR3 DNA reads TGTGCCAGCAGCTTATTGGGGGGCTCGAACACCGGGGAGCTGTTTTTT.

This chain uses TRBV5-4 with TRBJ1-1; no clear D. Trimming left V 4 bases short and J 7 bases short, with 14 bases between. CDR1 and CDR2 from the germline V gene are SGHNT and YYREEE (reference sequence). The CDR3 length is 13 residues. CDR3 protein: CASSAPLKFEAFF. In DNA form, the CDR3 reads TGTGCCAGCAGCGCCCCCCTTAAATTTGAAGCTTTCTTT.

The CDR3 DNA follows: TGTGCCAGCAGCCCCAGATCTGCTAGCACAGATACGCAGTATTTT. Protein product: CASSPRSASTDTQYF. The chain combines TRBV9 with TRBJ2-3; D gene ambiguous. The V end was cut by 4 bases, the J end by 0 bases, with 12 bases between. Germline values: CDR1 SGDLS, CDR2 YYNGEE. This CDR3 is 15 amino acids long. Combining the CDR3 with reference TRBV9 and TRBJ2-3 gives the whole variable domain DSGVTQTPKHLITATGQRVTLRCSPRSGDLSVYWYQQSLDQGLQFLIQYYNGEERAKGNILERFSAQQFPDLHSELNLSSLELGDSALYFCASSPRSASTDTQYFGPGTRLTVL.

The J gene is TRBJ2-1, the V gene TRBV7-6, with TRBD2 matching over 11 bases. Germline lookup yields CDR1 SGHVS and CDR2 FNYEAQ. The J segment lost 7 bases and the V segment lost 0 bases, leaving 5 bases of the junction unmatched. This CDR3 has 16 residues. CDR3 in DNA: TGTGCCAGCAGCTTAGCGCTAGCGGGGGGACTTAATGAGCAGTTCTTC. It specifies CASSLALAGGLNEQFF.

This sequence joins TRBV11-3 and TRBJ2-5; 14 nucleotides agree with TRBD2. Trimming removed 3 bases from V and 6 bases from J; junction bases left unmatched: 12. Per the germline V gene, CDR1 is SGHNT and CDR2 is YENEEA. The CDR3 totals 18 residues. The CDR3 nucleotides read TGTGCCAGCAGCTTCACACCGGGACTAGCGGGAGTAGGGCAGACCCAGTACTTC. This sequence encodes CASSFTPGLAGVGQTQYF.

The sample holds a few counts of this clone. The chain is built from TRBV18 and TRBJ2-7; D may be TRBD1 or TRBD2 (6 bases each). This CDR3 has 15 amino acids. CDR1 is KGHSH and CDR2 is LQKENI in the germline V gene. Trimming removed 2 bases at V and 2 bases at J, with 13 bases between. CDR3 nucleotides: TGTGCCAGCTCACCAAACGAGGGGGGCCCCTACGAGCAGTACTTC. Protein product: CASSPNEGGPYEQYF.

This chain uses TRBV2 with TRBJ1-4; D uncertain. This CDR3 spans 15 amino acids. The germline gives CDR1 SNHLY, CDR2 FYNNEI. The germline V and J ends were trimmed by 8 bases and 3 bases, with 16 bases remaining between them. The CDR3 DNA reads as TGTGCCAGCCAACGGGTTCCGGCAGCTAATGAAAAACTGTTTTTT. As protein: CASQRVPAANEKLFF.

The chain has TRBV7-2 and TRBJ2-1; D possibly corresponds to TRBD2 (5 bases). CDR1 and CDR2 (germline): SGHTA, FQGNSA. The V and J ends lost 8 bases and 5 bases respectively, with 13 bases between them. This CDR3 is built from 13 residues. This CDR3 reads CASRTPDHNEQFF. The CDR3 DNA is TGTGCCAGCCGGACTCCTGACCACAATGAGCAGTTCTTC.

The V and J genes are TRBV2 and TRBJ2-3, with D unresolved. The CDR3 length is 11 residues. The ends were cut back, 5 bases at V and 4 bases at J, with 4 bases in the middle. Looked up from germline, CDR1 is SNHLY and CDR2 is FYNNEI. The CDR3 protein is CASSSPDTQYF. The CDR3 coding sequence is TGTGCCAGCAGTTCCCCAGATACGCAGTATTTT.

This clone has a single count. This sequence joins TRBV18 and TRBJ1-5; TRBD1 is a possible D gene (5 bases). The CDR3 runs to 15 residues. CDR1 is KGHSH, CDR2 LQKENI, per germline. Trimming left V 3 bases short and J 0 bases short, with 9 bases between. For the CDR3, the DNA is TGTGCCAGCTCACCGTCACAGGTTAGCAATCAGCCCCAGCATTTT. This translates into CASSPSQVSNQPQHF.

The chain carries TRBV4-3 and TRBJ1-3, with a tentative D call TRBD1 (5 bases). The V gene lost 0 bases and the J gene lost 3 bases, with 24 bases spanning the gap. The germline V gene has CDR1 LGHNA and CDR2 YSLEER. The CDR3 length is 20 residues. The CDR3 coding sequence is TGCGCCAGCAGCCAAGAAGATCCCGGGACCCATGTAGGCTATGGAAACACCATATATTTT. It codes for CASSQEDPGTHVGYGNTIYF.

The V gene is TRBV5-1, the J gene TRBJ2-5; 10 nucleotides match TRBD1. In germline, CDR1 is SGHRS, CDR2 YFSETQ. The CDR3 length is 15 residues. The junction had 7 bases not matched to a gene; V was cut back by 4 bases and J by 4 bases. CDR3 sequence reads: CASSAGQGTAETQYF. Written as DNA, the CDR3 is TGCGCCAGCAGCGCGGGACAGGGGACGGCAGAGACCCAGTACTTC.

The gene calls are TRBV21-1 and TRBJ2-3; the table calls TRBD2, which could not be checked here. TRBV21-1 is noted as a pseudogene. This CDR3 is 16 amino acids long. In DNA, the CDR3 is TGTGCCAGCAGCAAATGTGAGCGGTCTAGCACAGATACGCAGTATTTT. This translates into CASSKCERSSTDTQYF.

The chain combines TRBV15 with TRBJ1-1; tentative D call: TRBD1 (6 bases). V was shortened by 5 bases and J by 4 bases, with 14 bases between the two germline ends. The CDR3 is 14 residues long. The germline gives CDR1 LNHNV, CDR2 YYDKDF (reference sequence). The CDR3 DNA reads as TGTGCCACCAGCCTAAAAGTACAGGGCACTGAAGCTTTCTTT. Protein product: CATSLKVQGTEAFF.

This CDR3 is CASSLSNRRYGYTF. As DNA, the CDR3 is TGTGCCAGCAGTTTATCAAATAGGCGCTATGGCTACACCTTC. V usage is TRBV28 and J usage is TRBJ1-2; D is undetermined. The CDR3 is 14 amino acids. From germline, CDR1 is MDHEN and CDR2 SYDVKM. V dropped 1 base and J dropped 4 bases, with 10 bases sitting between them.